This T cell receptor (beta chain) was sequenced for a study of cytomegalovirus exposure and HLA in healthy donors. This CDR3 comprises 14 residues. V was trimmed by 2 bases and J by 0 bases, leaving 8 bases between them. CDR1 and CDR2 from the germline V gene are MNHNY and SVGAGI (reference sequence). The primer mix had 60 Vbeta and 13 Jbeta primers. In the original analysis: Roughly 10 million shared chains were among approximately 87 million unique TCR beta chains counted in a later analysis. The table came from immunoSEQ multiplex PCR; TCRdb's copy has only in-frame clones and leaves some out. That table furnishes V, J and clone size, whereas the DNA furnished D and trimming. The sample comprises about 180,000 clones, over 65% of which are singletons, and 2.4% rests with the top ten.

The chain recombines TRBV6-6 with TRBJ2-7; D call uncertain. The source material was PBMCs. This sequence was found in a man between 60 and 75 years old in good health and CMV-seronegative. The CDR3 loop is CASSYSSPSYEQYF. As DNA, the CDR3 is TGTGCCAGCAGTTACAGCTCCCCCTCCTACGAGCAGTACTTC.